Listed below are T cell receptor beta chains from one sample, sequenced in a study of blood T cell repertoires in COVID-19. Assay: immunoSEQ multiplex PCR; the TCRdb copy retains only in-frame clones and omits some. The sample shows roughly 62,000 clones, approximately 86% of them seen only once. The sequenced sample consisted of peripheral blood. Receptor source: a man aged 70-80 years with acute or convalescent COVID-19. Each CDR3 is given with its conserved first and last residue. The order of the fields is V gene, J gene, D gene, clone size, CDR3 DNA, CDR3 protein. A D gene is named only where the DNA matches it firmly. Clone size appears in some rows only: once, few, many, or a class for an expanded clone.

TRBV9	TRBJ2-5	NA	NA	TGTGCCAGCAGCGTCAGCGGGACAATCCAAGAGACCCAGTACTTC	CASSVSGTIQETQYF
TRBV12-3/TRBV12-4	TRBJ2-2	NA	NA	TGTGCCAGCAGACCACAGGACACCGGGGAGCTGTTTTTT	CASRPQDTGELFF
TRBV18	TRBJ1-6	TRBD1	NA	TGTGCCAGCTCCGACAGGGGGAAGAATTCACCCCTCCACTTT	CASSDRGKNSPLHF
TRBV28	TRBJ1-6	NA	once	TGTGCCAGCAGAAGGCAGGACTATAATTCACCCCTCCACTTT	CASRRQDYNSPLHF
TRBV7-9	TRBJ1-4	TRBD1	NA	TGTGCCAGCAGCAAAAAGATCGGGACAGTTGATGAAAAACTGTTTTTT	CASSKKIGTVDEKLFF
TRBV5-5	TRBJ2-3	NA	NA	TGTGCCAGCAGCTACCGGACACCATCCACAGATACGCAGTATTTT	CASSYRTPSTDTQYF
TRBV29-1	TRBJ1-3	NA	NA	TGCAGCGCACAGGGCCACTTGGGGAACACCATATATTTT	CSAQGHLGNTIYF
TRBV14	TRBJ1-1	NA	NA	TGTGCCAGCAGCCGAGGGCGTGAAGCTTTCTTT	CASSRGREAFF
TRBV24-1	TRBJ2-1	NA	few	TGTGCCACCAGTGATTTTGGGAGCCACAATGAGCAGTTCTTC	CATSDFGSHNEQFF
TRBV19	TRBJ1-2	NA	NA	TGTGCCAGTAGTGAACTGGCAGGGGTCTATGGCTACACCTTC	CASSELAGVYGYTF
TRBV5-1	TRBJ1-5	NA	NA	TGCGCCAGCAGTCAAAGCGGCAATCAGCCCCAGCATTTT	CASSQSGNQPQHF
TRBV7-9	TRBJ2-2	TRBD2	NA	TGTGCCAGCAGCTCACGACTAGCGGGAGGAGCCGGGGAGCTGTTTTTT	CASSSRLAGGAGELFF